Listed here are 21 T cell receptor beta chains from one sample, sequenced in a study of shared clonotypes between healthy human individuals (TCRdb year 2020). The library relied on the immunoSEQ multiplex PCR assay. Drawn from immuneACCESS, this table holds only the in-frame rearrangements with V and J called that TCRdb kept. Clones are partly lost; checked studies trace under half to an unresolved V gene and leave the rest unexplained. This sample has under 1,900,000 clones in its table, and approximately 98.5% of those were observed once. The ten top clones hold around 0.38% of the sample. The specimen was naive CD4+ T cells sorted from blood. This specimen's cell subset or site label, interpreted: CD45RA+ positively selected. The receptors stem from a young man in good health.

J is TRBJ2-1 and V is TRBV9; TRBD2 matches at 7 bases. This CDR3 has 14 residues. From germline, CDR1 is SGDLS and CDR2 YYNGEE. J was trimmed by 4 bases and V by 4 bases; bases with no gene match: 5. The CDR3 DNA reads as TGTGCCAGCAGCCGCGGGAGTAGGTACAATGAGCAGTTCTTC. Amino acids: CASSRGSRYNEQFF.

The chain has TRBV5-1 and TRBJ2-7, with 9 bases matching TRBD2. From germline, CDR1 is SGHRS and CDR2 YFSETQ. The CDR3 extends over 15 amino acids. J lost 6 bases, V lost 5 bases, and 12 bases had no gene match. In nucleotides, the CDR3 is TGCGCCAGCAGTCCCCCGGGACTAGCACCCCTCGAGCAGTACTTC. It translates to CASSPPGLAPLEQYF. Complete variable domain (other parts from reference TRBV5-1 and TRBJ2-7): KAGVTQTPRYLIKTRGQQVTLSCSPISGHRSVSWYQQTPGQGLQFLFEYFSETQRNKGNFPGRFSGRQFSNSRSEMNVSTLELGDSALYLCASSPPGLAPLEQYFGPGTRLTVT.

The genes are TRBV7-3 and TRBJ2-7; D is unclear. The germline V gene has CDR1 SGHTA and CDR2 FQGTGA. V was shortened by 0 bases and J by 3 bases, with 12 bases between the two germline ends. The CDR3 has 15 amino acids. The CDR3 DNA reads as TGTGCCAGCAGCTTAACAGGGTGGGGAAACTACGAGCAGTACTTC. It is translated as CASSLTGWGNYEQYF.

V and J are TRBV9 and TRBJ2-2; the D is unclear. The CDR3 has 18 amino acids. Germline CDR1 reads SGDLS; CDR2 reads YYNGEE. V lost 1 base and J 1 base, leaving 17 bases between the germline ends. The CDR3 reads CASSVTLSLVGNTGELFF. CDR3 DNA sequence: TGTGCCAGCAGCGTAACCCTAAGCCTAGTCGGGAACACCGGGGAGCTGTTTTTT. Using reference TRBV9 and TRBJ2-2 for the parts outside the CDR3, the full variable domain is DSGVTQTPKHLITATGQRVTLRCSPRSGDLSVYWYQQSLDQGLQFLIQYYNGEERAKGNILERFSAQQFPDLHSELNLSSLELGDSALYFCASSVTLSLVGNTGELFFGEGSRLTVL.

This clone was counted once. This chain connects TRBV18 to TRBJ1-2; 10 positions agree with TRBD1. Germline CDR1 reads KGHSH; CDR2 reads LQKENI. The ends lost 8 bases at V and 3 bases at J; junction bases unmatched: 9. CDR3 length equals 15 residues. The CDR3 reads CASQPGQGIDYGYTF. In DNA, the CDR3 is TGTGCCAGCCAACCGGGACAGGGGATCGACTATGGCTACACCTTC.

V and J are TRBV10-3 and TRBJ1-5; no clear D. CDR1 and CDR2 (germline): ENHRY, SYGVKD. The ends were cut back, 6 bases at V and 3 bases at J, with 9 bases in the middle. CDR3 length equals 13 residues. CDR3 in amino acids: CAISREPNQPQHF. The CDR3 DNA sequence: TGTGCCATCAGCCGGGAACCCAATCAGCCCCAGCATTTT.

The J gene is TRBJ1-5, the V gene TRBV6-1; D is uncertain. The CDR3 runs to 13 residues. V shed 7 bases and J shed 0 bases, with 7 bases lying between them. Germline V gives CDR1 MNHNS, CDR2 SASEGT. CDR3 nucleotides: TGTGCCAGCATATTCGGTAGCAATCAGCCCCAGCATTTT. Its translation: CASIFGSNQPQHF.

This clone was recorded only once. This rearrangement joins TRBV19 to TRBJ1-4; D is undetermined. Looked up from germline, CDR1 is LNHDA and CDR2 is SQIVND (reference sequence). This CDR3 is 14 amino acids long. V gave up 3 bases and J gave up 8 bases, with 13 bases separating them. DNA for the CDR3: TGTGCCAGTAGTATCTACCAGGTCGGAGAAAAACTGTTTTTT. Translation gives CASSIYQVGEKLFF.

The J gene is TRBJ1-1, the V gene TRBV7-9, with D perhaps TRBD1 (5 bases). The germline V gene encodes CDR1 SEHNR and CDR2 FQNEAQ (reference sequence). The ends were cut back, 1 base at V and 0 bases at J, with 9 bases in the middle. The CDR3 covers 15 residues. The CDR3 loop reads CASSLGRGLNTEAFF. CDR3 DNA sequence: TGTGCCAGCAGCTTAGGACGGGGCTTGAACACTGAAGCTTTCTTT.

The rearrangement joins TRBV9 to TRBJ2-7; D might be TRBD1 or TRBD2, each matching 5 bases. From germline, CDR1 is SGDLS and CDR2 YYNGEE. This CDR3 is 15 amino acids long. The germline V and J ends were trimmed by 2 bases and 0 bases, with 12 bases remaining between them. Here the CDR3 reads CASSVGTSSSYEQYF. The CDR3, as DNA: TGTGCCAGCAGCGTCGGGACCAGTAGCTCCTACGAGCAGTACTTC.

The chain recombines TRBV7-6 with TRBJ2-7, with a tentative D call TRBD2 (6 bases). Germline CDR1 SGHVS, CDR2 FNYEAQ. Trimming removed 4 bases at V and 7 bases at J, with 17 bases between. This CDR3 contains 14 residues. In DNA form, the CDR3 reads TGTGCCAGCAGCTACGGGACTCCTTACGCTGAGCAGTACTTC. This gives the protein CASSYGTPYAEQYF.

The chain combines TRBV9 with TRBJ2-3, with 11 bases aligning to TRBD2. J was trimmed by 6 bases and V by 7 bases; bases with no gene match: 13. The CDR3 runs to 16 residues. The germline V gene has CDR1 SGDLS and CDR2 YYNGEE. CDR3 DNA sequence: TGTGCCAGCGGAACCGGGACTAGCGGTGTCATGGATACGCAGTATTTT. Its protein product is CASGTGTSGVMDTQYF.

This clone occurred once. This chain joins TRBV7-6 and TRBJ1-1; D not resolved. Germline V lookup: CDR1 SGHVS, CDR2 FNYEAQ. This CDR3 region has 15 residues. Deletions cut 1 base from V and 1 base from J, with 10 bases between. The CDR3 spells CASSLVRAGNTEAFF. The CDR3 region has the DNA TGTGCCAGCAGCTTAGTCCGGGCCGGGAACACTGAAGCTTTCTTT. Full variable domain (outside the CDR3, taken from reference TRBV7-6 and TRBJ1-1): GAGVSQSPRYKVTKRGQDVALRCDPISGHVSLYWYRQALGQGPEFLTYFNYEAQQDKSGLPNDRFSAERPEGSISTLTIQRTEQRDSAMYRCASSLVRAGNTEAFFGQGTRLTVV.

The chain joins TRBV5-1 to TRBJ2-7; TRBD1 matches at 7 bases. The CDR3 spans 13 residues. The germline V gene has CDR1 SGHRS and CDR2 YFSETQ. Trimming removed 7 bases from V and 0 bases from J; junction bases left unmatched: 4. The CDR3 loop is CASGDRVSYEQYF. The DNA for the CDR3 is TGCGCCAGCGGGGACAGAGTCTCCTACGAGCAGTACTTC.

The rearrangement uses TRBV14 and TRBJ2-7; 7 bases are shared with TRBD2. The CDR3 is 15 residues long. V lost 1 base and J lost 4; bases outside the gene matches: 7. Germline CDR1 SGHDN, CDR2 FVKESK. CDR3 sequence: CASSQGKGGSYEQYF. CDR3 in DNA: TGTGCCAGCAGCCAAGGGAAGGGCGGGAGTTACGAGCAGTACTTC. The variable domain in full, with the rest retrieved from reference TRBV14 and TRBJ2-7, is EAGVTQFPSHSVIEKGQTVTLRCDPISGHDNLYWYRRVMGKEIKFLLHFVKESKQDESGMPNNRFLAERTGGTYSTLKVQPAELEDSGVYFCASSQGKGGSYEQYFGPGTRLTVT.

This clone was picked up one time. The CDR3 DNA reads TGTGCCAGCAGCTACCGCCCACCCGGGACAGAACTTAGCGGGAGGGCCGGGGATACGCAGTATTTT. Encoded protein: CASSYRPPGTELSGRAGDTQYF. The chain uses TRBV13 and TRBJ2-3; 11 nucleotides line up with TRBD2. This CDR3 spans 22 amino acids. V shed 4 bases, J shed 6 bases, and the junction held 27 bases outside the gene matches. Germline CDR1 is PRHDT and CDR2 is FYEKMQ (reference sequence).

The gene calls are TRBV4-3 and TRBJ2-1; TRBD1 might be the D (5 bases). The germline V and J ends were trimmed by 2 bases and 2 bases, with 10 bases remaining between them. This CDR3 has 15 amino acids. Germline V gene sequence: CDR1 LGHNA, CDR2 YSLEER. In DNA, the CDR3 is TGCGCCAGCAGCCAAACAGGTAGCCCCTACAATGAGCAGTTCTTC. This codes for CASSQTGSPYNEQFF.

The chain combines TRBV9 with TRBJ2-2; D is tentatively TRBD1 or TRBD2 (5 bases each). Trimming left V 1 base short and J 0 bases short, with 13 bases between. The CDR3 is 17 residues long. In germline, CDR1 is SGDLS, CDR2 YYNGEE. CDR3 in DNA: TGTGCCAGCAGCGTAAAGGGACGCAACGCGAACACCGGGGAGCTGTTTTTT. Translating it yields CASSVKGRNANTGELFF.

For the CDR3, the DNA is TGTGCCAGCAGCTTGGGGGGACACGACAATGAGCAGTTCTTC. It codes for CASSLGGHDNEQFF. The genes are TRBV5-4 and TRBJ2-1; D perhaps matches TRBD1 (6 bases). The V gene lost 0 bases and the J gene lost 5 bases, with 9 bases spanning the gap. The CDR3 sequence is 14 residues long. In germline, CDR1 is SGHNT, CDR2 YYREEE (reference sequence).

As regards this clone: Other DNA sequences of this sample code for an identical CDR3. The J gene is TRBJ1-1, the V gene TRBV4-2, with no clear D. The CDR3 has 13 residues. V lost 0 bases and J 6 bases, leaving 8 bases between the germline ends. Germline lookup yields CDR1 LGHNA and CDR2 YNFKEQ. Written as DNA, the CDR3 is TGTGCCAGCAGCCAAGATTCAAGGGCTGAAGCTTTCTTT. Its protein product is CASSQDSRAEAFF.

This rearrangement joins TRBV4-3 to TRBJ2-5; D is unclear. Germline values: CDR1 LGHNA, CDR2 YSLEER. The CDR3 is made up of 12 amino acids. V lost 3 bases and J 13 bases, leaving 15 bases between the germline ends. The CDR3: CASSHLHDQLYF. The DNA of the CDR3 is TGCGCCAGCAGCCACCTCCACGACCAACTGTACTTC.